This TCR beta chain was recorded in a study of post-analysis software for immune sequencing data. Study-wide points: TRBV segments more frequent in patients than in controls numbered roughly 5 and included TRBV5-6, TRBV5-1 and TRBV20-1.

Presence of unique molecular identifiers characterized the TCR beta cDNA libraries. TCRdb reprocessed the PCR reads with MiXCR, giving one entry per CDR3 protein. The repertoire holds about 820,000 distinct CDR3 sequences, approximately 57% seen once, with approximately 4.5% in the top ten. Concerning this clonotype itself: Its specificity is not known.

V dropped 8 bases and J dropped 3 bases, with 10 bases sitting between them. The length of the CDR3 is 13 residues. Germline loops: CDR1 SGHNT, CDR2 YENEEA. Sample: blood. This receptor was obtained from a girl aged 10-17 years with multiple sclerosis. The V and J genes are TRBV11-3 and TRBJ2-2, with D perhaps matching TRBD2 (5 bases). This CDR3 is CASQLGDTGELFF. In nucleotides, the CDR3 is TGTGCCAGCCAGTTGGGAGACACCGGGGAGCTGTTTTTT.